The clone carrying this TCR beta chain was recorded a few times. The sample is drawn from a study of blood T cell repertoires in COVID-19. Repertoires were generated with immunoSEQ multiplex PCR, while TCRdb's copy carries only in-frame clones and drops some. This table holds some 150,000 clones, more than 80% found once. J lost 4 bases, V lost 5 bases, and 6 bases had no gene match. The CDR3 has 15 amino acids. Per germline, CDR1 GTSNPN and CDR2 SVGIG (reference sequence). Sequencing used peripheral blood. This TCR was recovered from an elderly woman in a cohort sampled during active or convalescent COVID-19. This chain links TRBV30 with TRBJ1-6, with 9 bases aligning to TRBD1. In DNA form, the CDR3 reads TGTGCCTGGTTGACAGGGGGTCTATATAATTCACCCCTCCACTTT. Its translation is CAWLTGGLYNSPLHF.